The 16 T cell receptor beta chains given below trace back to one sample, sequenced in a study of sequential checkpoint blockade in melanoma. Treatment of the sample: randomized to nivolumab then ipilimumab (arm A) or the reverse (arm B). Profiling relied on immunoSEQ multiplex PCR, and the TCRdb table lists in-frame clones only, not all of them. The table lists roughly 20,000 clones, around 69% of them singletons. The input for sequencing was CD8+ T cells sorted from blood (inferred from file names), taken from a patient given nivolumab and ipilimumab in sequence. These receptors originate from a human donor with melanoma.

On this clone: This CDR3 is also generated by other DNA sequences in the sample. The chain employs TRBV6-6 and TRBJ2-3; possibly TRBD1 for D (5 bases). The V end lost 4 bases, the J end lost 2 bases, and 13 bases lay between the germline ends. The CDR3 has 15 residues. Germline CDR1 and CDR2: MNHNY and SVGAGI (reference sequence). CDR3 nucleotides: TGTGCCAGCAGTTGGTCCAGGGTGACCACAGATACGCAGTATTTT. Its protein product is CASSWSRVTTDTQYF.

The chain is built from TRBV11-3 and TRBJ2-1; 8 positions agree with TRBD2. Trimming removed 6 bases from V and 4 bases from J; junction bases left unmatched: 8. The CDR3 sequence is 15 residues long. Germline V gene sequence: CDR1 SGHNT, CDR2 YENEEA. Here the CDR3 DNA reads TGTGCCAGCAGTCCTCGGGGGGGCCCGTACAATGAGCAGTTCTTC. It is translated as CASSPRGGPYNEQFF.

The chain has TRBV27 and TRBJ2-7; 7 bases match TRBD1. Germline CDR1 is MNHEY and CDR2 is SMNVEV (reference sequence). Unmatched junction bases numbered 9, after V lost 3 bases and J lost 4 bases. CDR3 length: 15 amino acids. CDR3 protein: CASSFTGAILYEQYF. As DNA, the CDR3 is TGTGCCAGCAGTTTTACAGGGGCGATTTTATACGAGCAGTACTTC.

The chain combines TRBV6-1 with TRBJ1-2; no clear D gene. The ends were cut back, 1 base at V and 4 bases at J, with 7 bases in the middle. There are 13 residues in the CDR3. The germline gives CDR1 MNHNS, CDR2 SASEGT. The CDR3 bases are TGTGCCAGCAGTGAAGAGTACAGCTATGGCTACACCTTC. Its protein is CASSEEYSYGYTF.

The V and J genes are TRBV19 and TRBJ1-1; D might be TRBD1 (6 bases). Germline V CDR1 and CDR2: LNHDA, SQIVND (reference sequence). V was clipped by 6 bases and J by 7 bases, with 15 bases between them. The CDR3 has 13 amino acids. CDR3 nucleotides: TGTGCCAGTAGCTTAGGGACATCGGGTGAAGCTTTCTTT. Its translation is CASSLGTSGEAFF.

This clone was recorded a few times. The V and J genes are TRBV9 and TRBJ2-6; D gene unclear. Germline CDR1 SGDLS, CDR2 YYNGEE. The germline V and J ends were trimmed by 1 base and 0 bases, with 8 bases remaining between them. The CDR3 length is 16 residues. CDR3 protein: CASSVRRNSGANVLTF. The CDR3 bases are TGTGCCAGCAGCGTACGGCGGAACTCTGGGGCCAACGTCCTGACTTTC.

A note on this clone: The junction shows a germline mismatch at one end, possibly a read error. This sequence joins TRBV7-7 and TRBJ2-7; 8 bases are a match to TRBD1. The length of the CDR3 is 15 residues. CDR1 and CDR2 (germline): SSHAT, FNYEAQ (reference sequence). The CDR3 DNA reads as TGCGCCAGCAGCCAAGGTGGGACAGGAGCCTACGAGCAGTACTTC. This translates into CASSQGGTGAYEQYF.

This clone was seen once. The CDR3 reads CASSLAPGHRDGYTF. CDR3 nucleotide sequence: TGTGCCAGCAGCTTAGCCCCGGGACATCGGGATGGCTACACCTTC. The chain carries TRBV7-2 and TRBJ1-2; TRBD1 is a possible D gene (6 bases). Trimming pared 0 bases from V and 6 bases from J, leaving 14 bases between. Germline loops: CDR1 SGHTA, CDR2 FQGNSA. The CDR3 spans 15 residues.

The CDR3, as DNA: TGTGCCAGCAGTGAAGCCCTGGCGGGGCCGCGTGAAAAACTGTTTTTT. This gives the protein CASSEALAGPREKLFF. The chain uses TRBV2 and TRBJ1-4; D possibly corresponds to TRBD1 (5 bases). CDR1 and CDR2 (germline): SNHLY, FYNNEI. CDR3 size: 16 residues. The germline V and J ends were trimmed by 0 bases and 7 bases, with 15 bases remaining between them.

This clone was counted a few times. The V call is TRBV19, the J call TRBJ1-4, with TRBD1 as a possible D gene (6 bases). The CDR3 has 20 amino acids. Germline V gene sequence: CDR1 LNHDA, CDR2 SQIVND (reference sequence). Trimming shortened V by 5 bases and J by 5 bases, and 30 bases separated the two germline ends. CDR3 DNA: TGTGCCAGTAGTTTATTTTCCGGGACACAGCTTTCTAAATCGAATGAAAAACTGTTTTTT. Its protein product is CASSLFSGTQLSKSNEKLFF. Looking up the rest from reference TRBV19 and TRBJ1-4 gives the full variable domain: DGGITQSPKYLFRKEGQNVTLSCEQNLNHDAMYWYRQDPGQGLRLIYYSQIVNDFQKGDIAEGYSVSREKKESFPLTVTSAQKNPTAFYLCASSLFSGTQLSKSNEKLFFGSGTQLSVL.

Regarding this clone: The sample holds other DNA sequences that translate to the same CDR3. The rearrangement joins TRBV19 to TRBJ2-1; 7 nucleotides agree with TRBD1. The germline gives CDR1 LNHDA, CDR2 SQIVND (reference sequence). Unmatched junction bases numbered 14, after V lost 5 bases and J lost 7 bases. The CDR3 covers 16 residues. The CDR3 protein is CASSGGTGDFWNEQFF. The CDR3 DNA reads TGTGCCAGTAGTGGAGGAACAGGGGATTTCTGGAATGAGCAGTTCTTC.

DNA of the CDR3: TGTGCCAGCAGTGAAGGGGGCGGAGGAAACACCATATATTTT. Residues: CASSEGGGGNTIYF. V gene TRBV6-1 combines with J gene TRBJ1-3, with D tentatively TRBD1 (5 bases). The germline CDR1 and CDR2 sequences are MNHNS and SASEGT. This CDR3 spans 14 amino acids. The V and J ends lost 1 base and 4 bases respectively, with 8 bases between them.

This chain joins TRBV28 and TRBJ1-5; 8 positions agree with TRBD1. There are 15 residues in the CDR3. Germline lookup yields CDR1 MDHEN and CDR2 SYDVKM. The V segment lost 2 bases and the J segment 4 bases; nucleotides outside the gene matches: 4. DNA of the CDR3: TGTGCCAGCAGTTTAGGCAGGGGGCCTAATCAGCCCCAGCATTTT. Its translation: CASSLGRGPNQPQHF.

The gene calls are TRBV7-2 and TRBJ2-5; the D gene is possibly TRBD2 (5 bases). The CDR3 extends over 15 amino acids. The germline gives CDR1 SGHTA, CDR2 FQGNSA. V was clipped by 4 bases and J by 5 bases, with 17 bases between them. In DNA, the CDR3 is TGTGCCAGCAGCTCAGCGCCCGGGATGTGGGAGACCCAGTACTTC. This codes for CASSSAPGMWETQYF.

The rearrangement uses TRBV19 and TRBJ2-1, with 9 bases matching TRBD1. The CDR3 is made up of 16 amino acids. V lost 3 bases to trimming and J lost 7 bases; unmatched junction nucleotides: 10. Germline V gene sequence: CDR1 LNHDA, CDR2 SQIVND (reference sequence). This CDR3 is CASSISPGTGWNEQFF. As DNA, the CDR3 is TGTGCCAGTAGTATCAGTCCCGGGACAGGGTGGAATGAGCAGTTCTTC.

This clone was observed a handful of times. The chain links TRBV7-2 to TRBJ2-7, with 10 nucleotides matching TRBD2. The CDR3 consists of 15 residues. Germline-derived CDR1 and CDR2 are SGHTA and FQGNSA. Trimming removed 1 base from V and 3 bases from J; junction bases left unmatched: 3. CDR3: CASSLEPSGSYEQYF. The CDR3 coding sequence is TGTGCCAGCAGCTTAGAGCCTAGCGGGAGCTACGAGCAGTACTTC. The full variable domain, its missing parts supplied by reference TRBV7-2 and TRBJ2-7, is GAGVSQSPSNKVTEKGKDVELRCDPISGHTALYWYRQSLGQGLEFLIYFQGNSAPDKSGLPSDRFSAERTGGSVSTLTIQRTQQEDSAVYLCASSLEPSGSYEQYFGPGTRLTVT.